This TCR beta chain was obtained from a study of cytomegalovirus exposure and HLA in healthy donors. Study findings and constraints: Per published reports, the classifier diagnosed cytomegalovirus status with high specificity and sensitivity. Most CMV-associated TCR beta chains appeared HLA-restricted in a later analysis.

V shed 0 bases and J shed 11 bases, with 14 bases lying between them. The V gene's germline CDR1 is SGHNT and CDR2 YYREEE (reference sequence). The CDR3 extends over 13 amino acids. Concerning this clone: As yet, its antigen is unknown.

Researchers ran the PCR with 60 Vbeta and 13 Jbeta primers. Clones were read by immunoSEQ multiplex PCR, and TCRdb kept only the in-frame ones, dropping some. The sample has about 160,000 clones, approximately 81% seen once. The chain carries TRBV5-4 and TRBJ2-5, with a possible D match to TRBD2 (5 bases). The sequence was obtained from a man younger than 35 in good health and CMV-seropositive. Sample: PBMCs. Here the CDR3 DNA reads TGTGCCAGCAGCTTGGTGCCAGCGGAGGTACAGTACTTC. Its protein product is CASSLVPAEVQYF. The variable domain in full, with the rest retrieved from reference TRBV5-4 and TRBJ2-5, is ETGVTQSPTHLIKTRGQQVTLRCSSQSGHNTVSWYQQALGQGPQFIFQYYREEENGRGNFPPRFSGLQFPNYSSELNVNALELDDSALYLCASSLVPAEVQYFGPGTRLLVL.